This T cell receptor beta chain appears in the sequencing data of a study of blood T cell repertoires in COVID-19. Study at large: COVID-19 samples, acute and convalescent, were from the United States, Italy and Spain. Sources were T cells, B-cell-depleted T cells, or PBMCs; the material itself was cDNA or gDNA.

In the authors' workflow: Reference gene primer amplification gave estimated nucleated cell counts. Only in-frame clones appear in the TCRdb table, and some are missing; sequencing was by immunoSEQ multiplex PCR. V and J calls and clone size are copied from that table; D and trimming were computed from the DNA. The table records about 47,000 clones, approximately 84% of them present only once. V dropped 5 bases and J dropped 7; count of bases not matched to a gene: 4. Germline V gene sequence: CDR1 LNHDA, CDR2 SQIVND (reference sequence). The CDR3 contains 14 residues. This TCR came from a man aged 50-59 years with acute or convalescent COVID-19. This chain uses TRBV19 with TRBJ1-6, with 8 positions matching TRBD1. The sample consisted of peripheral blood. The CDR3 sequence: CASSADRANSPLHF. The CDR3 bases are TGTGCCAGTAGTGCGGACAGGGCAAATTCACCCCTCCACTTT. The whole variable domain, remainder taken from reference TRBV19 and TRBJ1-6, is DGGITQSPKYLFRKEGQNVTLSCEQNLNHDAMYWYRQDPGQGLRLIYYSQIVNDFQKGDIAEGYSVSREKKESFPLTVTSAQKNPTAFYLCASSADRANSPLHFGNGTRLTVT.